The clone carrying this T cell receptor beta chain was seen repeatedly, ten times or more. The record originates from a study of T cells in Graves' hyperthyroidism and ophthalmopathy. TCR beta CDR3 regions were amplified from RNA. RT-PCR in the first round (using the HTBI primer set) targeted the TCR CDR3. TCRdb reprocessed the multiplex PCR reads via MiXCR and lists one record per CDR3 protein. The repertoire holds about 610,000 distinct CDR3 sequences, with about 15% as singletons. Sequenced sample: blood. This clonotype originated in a woman aged 40 to 50 with Graves' ophthalmopathy.

The CDR3 sequence is CASSPTYGGPYEQYF. Written as DNA, the CDR3 is TGTGCCAGCAGCCCCACATACGGGGGACCCTACGAGCAGTACTTC. The chain recombines TRBV11-2 with TRBJ2-7, with D possibly matching TRBD2 (6 bases). Deletions cut 5 bases from V and 2 bases from J, with 16 bases between. CDR1 SGHAT and CDR2 FQNNGV come from the germline V gene. The CDR3 runs 15 residues.